This TCR beta chain originates from a study of OX40 agonist ivuxolimab in advanced cancers. Study as a whole: Recorded diagnoses for dose-escalation patients were hepatocellular carcinoma, melanoma, renal cell or head and neck cancer.

TCRdb's table, derived via immunoSEQ multiplex PCR, lists solely in-frame clones and lacks some. In the table there are tens of thousands of clones, around 85% of which are singletons. Deletions cut 1 base from V and 3 bases from J, with 7 bases between. In germline, CDR1 is LNHDA, CDR2 SQIVND (reference sequence). CDR3 length: 13 residues. Sequenced here: CD4+ or CD8+ T cells sorted from blood, sampled in a trial of the OX40 agonist ivuxolimab. The sequence was obtained from an adult with an advanced solid tumor such as melanoma, head and neck, liver or kidney cancer. The V and J genes are TRBV19 and TRBJ2-7; D may match TRBD1 or TRBD2 (5 bases each). This CDR3 reads CASSIGGNYEQYF. The CDR3 nucleotides are TGTGCCAGTAGTATAGGGGGGAACTACGAGCAGTACTTC. The entire variable domain, with the rest obtained from reference TRBV19 and TRBJ2-7, is as follows: DGGITQSPKYLFRKEGQNVTLSCEQNLNHDAMYWYRQDPGQGLRLIYYSQIVNDFQKGDIAEGYSVSREKKESFPLTVTSAQKNPTAFYLCASSIGGNYEQYFGPGTRLTVT.